What follows describes a single T cell receptor (beta chain). Germline V gives CDR1 MNHEY, CDR2 SMNVEV (reference sequence). The CDR3 has 13 residues. V lost 5 bases, J lost 4 bases, and 4 bases stayed unmatched. Each of the donors was a healthy bone marrow donor. This sample stems from a study of cytomegalovirus exposure and HLA in healthy donors. Use of 60 Vbeta and 13 Jbeta primers characterized the PCR. Data came from immunoSEQ multiplex PCR; TCRdb stores just in-frame clones and leaves some out. The sample yields some 180,000 clones, 65% to 85% seen once. The sequenced material came from PBMCs. The V and J genes are TRBV27 and TRBJ1-2, with 7 bases that match TRBD1. The TCR sequence derives from a girl aged 5 to 17 in good health and CMV-seropositive. CDR3 bases: TGTGCCAGCAGTCCGCGACAGGGCTATGGCTACACCTTC. Translating gives CASSPRQGYGYTF.